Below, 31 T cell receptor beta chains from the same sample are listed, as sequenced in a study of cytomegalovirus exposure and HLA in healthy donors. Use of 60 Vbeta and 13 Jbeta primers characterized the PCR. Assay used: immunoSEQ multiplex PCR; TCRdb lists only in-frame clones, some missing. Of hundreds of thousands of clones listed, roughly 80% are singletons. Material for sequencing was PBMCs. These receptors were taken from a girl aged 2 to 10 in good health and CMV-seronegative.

DNA for the CDR3: TGTGCCAGCAGCGTAAGGGCCCTAGCGGGTTCCTACGAGCAGTACTTC. This codes for CASSVRALAGSYEQYF. The chain has TRBV9 and TRBJ2-7, with 8 bases that match TRBD2. Per the germline V gene, CDR1 is SGDLS and CDR2 is YYNGEE. This CDR3 has 16 residues. V lost 1 base, J lost 1 base, and 7 bases stayed unmatched.

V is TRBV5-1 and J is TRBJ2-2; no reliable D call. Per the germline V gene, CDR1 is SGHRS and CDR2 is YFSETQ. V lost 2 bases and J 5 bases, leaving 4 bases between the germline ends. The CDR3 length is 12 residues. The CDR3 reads CASSFSTGELFF. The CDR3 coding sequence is TGCGCCAGCAGCTTTAGTACCGGGGAGCTGTTTTTT. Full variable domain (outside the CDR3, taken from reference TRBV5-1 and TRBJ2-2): KAGVTQTPRYLIKTRGQQVTLSCSPISGHRSVSWYQQTPGQGLQFLFEYFSETQRNKGNFPGRFSGRQFSNSRSEMNVSTLELGDSALYLCASSFSTGELFFGEGSRLTVL.

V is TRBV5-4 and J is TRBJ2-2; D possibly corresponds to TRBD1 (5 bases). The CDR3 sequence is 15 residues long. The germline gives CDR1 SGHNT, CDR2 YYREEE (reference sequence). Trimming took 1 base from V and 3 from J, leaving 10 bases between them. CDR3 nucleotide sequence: TGTGCCAGCAGCTTGCGGCAGGGCCACACCGGGGAGCTGTTTTTT. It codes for CASSLRQGHTGELFF.

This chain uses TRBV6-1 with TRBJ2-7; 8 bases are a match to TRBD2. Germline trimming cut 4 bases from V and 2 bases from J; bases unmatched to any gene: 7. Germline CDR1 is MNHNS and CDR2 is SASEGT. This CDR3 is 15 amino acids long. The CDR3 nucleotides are TGTGCCAGCAGTGTCGGGCGGGGGGCCCCCTACGAGCAGTACTTC. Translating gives CASSVGRGAPYEQYF.

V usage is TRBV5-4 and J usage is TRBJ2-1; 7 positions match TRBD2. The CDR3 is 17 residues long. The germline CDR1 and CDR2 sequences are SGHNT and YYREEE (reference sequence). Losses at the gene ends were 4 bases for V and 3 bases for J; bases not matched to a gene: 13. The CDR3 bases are TGTGCCAGCAGCAAGACCCTAGCGGAGAGCTTCTACAATGAGCAGTTCTTC. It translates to CASSKTLAESFYNEQFF.

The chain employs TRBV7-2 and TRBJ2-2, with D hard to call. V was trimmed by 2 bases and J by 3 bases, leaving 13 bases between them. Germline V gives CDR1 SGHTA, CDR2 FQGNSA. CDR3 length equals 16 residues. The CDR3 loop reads CASSLSRSIYTGELFF. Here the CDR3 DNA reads TGTGCCAGCAGCTTATCCAGGTCCATCTACACCGGGGAGCTGTTTTTT.

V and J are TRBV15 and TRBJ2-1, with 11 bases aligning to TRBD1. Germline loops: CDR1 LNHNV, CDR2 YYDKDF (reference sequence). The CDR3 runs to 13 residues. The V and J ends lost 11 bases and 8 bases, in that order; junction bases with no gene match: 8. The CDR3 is CALAPGQGDEQFF. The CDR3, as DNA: TGTGCCCTAGCCCCGGGACAGGGGGATGAGCAGTTCTTC.

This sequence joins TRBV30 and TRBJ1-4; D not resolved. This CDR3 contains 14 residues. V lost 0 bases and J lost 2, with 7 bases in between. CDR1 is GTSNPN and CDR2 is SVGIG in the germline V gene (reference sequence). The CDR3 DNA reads TGTGCCTGGAGTGTACCGGGGACTAATGAAAAACTGTTTTTT. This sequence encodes CAWSVPGTNEKLFF. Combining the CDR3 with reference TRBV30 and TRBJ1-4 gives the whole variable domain SQTIHQWPATLVQPVGSPLSLECTVEGTSNPNLYWYRQAAGRGLQLLFYSVGIGQISSEVPQNLSASRPQDRQFILSSKKLLLSDSGFYLCAWSVPGTNEKLFFGSGTQLSVL.

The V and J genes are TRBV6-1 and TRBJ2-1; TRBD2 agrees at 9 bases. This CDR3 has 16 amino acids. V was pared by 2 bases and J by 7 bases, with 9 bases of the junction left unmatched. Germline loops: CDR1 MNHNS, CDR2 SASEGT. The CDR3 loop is CASSEYGLAGMNEQFF. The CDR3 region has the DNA TGTGCCAGCAGTGAATATGGGCTAGCGGGAATGAATGAGCAGTTCTTC.

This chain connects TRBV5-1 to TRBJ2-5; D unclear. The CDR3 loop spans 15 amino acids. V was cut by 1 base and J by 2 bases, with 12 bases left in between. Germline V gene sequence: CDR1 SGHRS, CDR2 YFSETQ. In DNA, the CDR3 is TGCGCCAGCAGCTTGTTGAATTCCAGACAAGAGACCCAGTACTTC. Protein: CASSLLNSRQETQYF.

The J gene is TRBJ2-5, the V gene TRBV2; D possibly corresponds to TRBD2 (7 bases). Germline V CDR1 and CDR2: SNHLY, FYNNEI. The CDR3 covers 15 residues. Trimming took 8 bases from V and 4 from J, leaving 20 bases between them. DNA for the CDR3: TGTGCCAGCTTCTACCTTGGGGGGGCGGGAGAGACCCAGTACTTC. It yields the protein CASFYLGGAGETQYF.

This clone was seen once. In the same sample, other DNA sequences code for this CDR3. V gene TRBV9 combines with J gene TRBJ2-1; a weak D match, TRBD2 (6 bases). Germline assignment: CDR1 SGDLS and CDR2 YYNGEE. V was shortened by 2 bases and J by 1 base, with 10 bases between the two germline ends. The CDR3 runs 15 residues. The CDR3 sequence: CASSVAGGSYNEQFF. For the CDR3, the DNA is TGTGCCAGCAGCGTTGCCGGGGGATCCTACAATGAGCAGTTCTTC.

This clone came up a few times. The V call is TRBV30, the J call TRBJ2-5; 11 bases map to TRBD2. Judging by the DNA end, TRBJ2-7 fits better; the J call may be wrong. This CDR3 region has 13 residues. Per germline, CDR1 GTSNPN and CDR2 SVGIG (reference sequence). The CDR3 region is CAWELAGVVEQYF. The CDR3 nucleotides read TGTGCCTGGGAACTAGCGGGAGTAGTCGAGCAGTACTTC.

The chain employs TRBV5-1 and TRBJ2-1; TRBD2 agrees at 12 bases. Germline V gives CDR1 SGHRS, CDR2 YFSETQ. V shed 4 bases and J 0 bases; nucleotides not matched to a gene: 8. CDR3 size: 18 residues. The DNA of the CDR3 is TGCGCCAGCAGCGGACGGCTAGCGGGAGGGAGCTCCTACAATGAGCAGTTCTTC. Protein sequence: CASSGRLAGGSSYNEQFF.

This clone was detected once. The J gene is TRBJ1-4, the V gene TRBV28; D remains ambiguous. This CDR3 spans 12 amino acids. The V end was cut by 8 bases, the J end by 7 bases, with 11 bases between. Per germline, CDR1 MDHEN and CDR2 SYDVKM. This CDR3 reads CASRGGVEKLFF. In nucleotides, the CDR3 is TGTGCCAGCCGTGGCGGAGTTGAAAAACTGTTTTTT.

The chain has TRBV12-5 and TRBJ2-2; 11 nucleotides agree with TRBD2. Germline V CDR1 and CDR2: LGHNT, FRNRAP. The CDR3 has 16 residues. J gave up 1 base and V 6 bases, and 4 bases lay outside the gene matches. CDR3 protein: CASGRSGRGNTGELFF. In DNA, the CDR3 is TGTGCTAGTGGGCGTAGCGGGAGGGGGAACACCGGGGAGCTGTTTTTT.

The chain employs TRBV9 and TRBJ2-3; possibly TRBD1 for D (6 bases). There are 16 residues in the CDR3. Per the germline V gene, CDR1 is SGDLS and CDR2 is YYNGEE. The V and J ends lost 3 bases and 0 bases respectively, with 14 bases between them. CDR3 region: CASSAQGGQSTDTQYF. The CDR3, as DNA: TGTGCCAGCAGCGCTCAGGGCGGACAGAGCACAGATACGCAGTATTTT.

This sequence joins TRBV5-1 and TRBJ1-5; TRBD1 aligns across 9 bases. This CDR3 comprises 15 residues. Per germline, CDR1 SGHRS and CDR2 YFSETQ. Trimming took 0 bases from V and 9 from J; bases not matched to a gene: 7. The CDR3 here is CASSLDTGGSGPQHF. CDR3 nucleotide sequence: TGCGCCAGCAGCTTGGACACAGGGGGCAGCGGGCCCCAGCATTTT. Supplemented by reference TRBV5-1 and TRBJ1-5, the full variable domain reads KAGVTQTPRYLIKTRGQQVTLSCSPISGHRSVSWYQQTPGQGLQFLFEYFSETQRNKGNFPGRFSGRQFSNSRSEMNVSTLELGDSALYLCASSLDTGGSGPQHFGDGTRLSIL.

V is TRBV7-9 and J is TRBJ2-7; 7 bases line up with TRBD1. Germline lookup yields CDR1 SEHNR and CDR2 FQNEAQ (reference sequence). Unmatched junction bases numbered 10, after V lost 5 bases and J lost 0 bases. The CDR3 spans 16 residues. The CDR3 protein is CASSLNPRDSSYEQYF. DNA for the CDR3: TGTGCCAGCAGCCTGAATCCTCGGGACAGCTCCTACGAGCAGTACTTC.

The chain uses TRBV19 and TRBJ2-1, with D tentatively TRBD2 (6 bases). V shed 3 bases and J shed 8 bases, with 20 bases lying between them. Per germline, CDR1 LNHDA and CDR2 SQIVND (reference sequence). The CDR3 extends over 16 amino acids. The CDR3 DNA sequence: TGTGCCAGTAGTATCCAAGCGACTAGTCTCCCCTATGAGCAGTTCTTC. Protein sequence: CASSIQATSLPYEQFF.

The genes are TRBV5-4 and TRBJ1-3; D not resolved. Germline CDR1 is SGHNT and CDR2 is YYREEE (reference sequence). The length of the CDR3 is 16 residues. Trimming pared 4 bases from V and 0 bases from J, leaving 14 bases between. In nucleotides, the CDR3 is TGTGCCAGCAGCCCCGCCCCGGGGTTCTCTGGAAACACCATATATTTT. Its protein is CASSPAPGFSGNTIYF.

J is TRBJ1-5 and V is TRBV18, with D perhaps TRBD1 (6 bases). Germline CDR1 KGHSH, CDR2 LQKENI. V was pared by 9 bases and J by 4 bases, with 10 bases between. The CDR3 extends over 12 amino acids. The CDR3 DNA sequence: TGTGCCAGAGGAACAGGGAATCAGCCCCAGCATTTT. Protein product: CARGTGNQPQHF.

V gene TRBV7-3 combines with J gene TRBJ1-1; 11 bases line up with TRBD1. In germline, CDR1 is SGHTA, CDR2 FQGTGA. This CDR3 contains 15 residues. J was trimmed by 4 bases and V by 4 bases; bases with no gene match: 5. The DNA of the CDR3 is TGTGCCAGCAGCTCCCTGGGACAGGGGGTCACTGAAGCTTTCTTT. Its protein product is CASSSLGQGVTEAFF.

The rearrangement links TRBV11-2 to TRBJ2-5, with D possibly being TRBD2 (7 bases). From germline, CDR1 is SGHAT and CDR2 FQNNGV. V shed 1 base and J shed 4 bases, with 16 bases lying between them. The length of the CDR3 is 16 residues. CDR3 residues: CASSLVLGGRAETQYF. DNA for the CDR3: TGTGCCAGCAGCTTAGTCCTGGGGGGGCGGGCAGAGACCCAGTACTTC. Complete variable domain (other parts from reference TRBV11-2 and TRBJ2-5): EAGVAQSPRYKIIEKRQSVAFWCNPISGHATLYWYQQILGQGPKLLIQFQNNGVVDDSQLPKDRFSAERLKGVDSTLKIQPAKLEDSAVYLCASSLVLGGRAETQYFGPGTRLLVL.

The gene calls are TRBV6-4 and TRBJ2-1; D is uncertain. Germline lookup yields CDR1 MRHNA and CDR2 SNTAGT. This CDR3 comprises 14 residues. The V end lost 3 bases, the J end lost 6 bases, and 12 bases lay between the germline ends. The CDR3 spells CASSDSTEINEQFF. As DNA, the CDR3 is TGTGCCAGCAGTGATTCAACCGAGATCAATGAGCAGTTCTTC.

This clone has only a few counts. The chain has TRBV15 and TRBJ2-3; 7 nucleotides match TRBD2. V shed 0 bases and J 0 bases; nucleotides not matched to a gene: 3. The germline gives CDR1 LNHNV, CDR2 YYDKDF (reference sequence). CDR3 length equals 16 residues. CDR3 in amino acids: CATSREAGVSTDTQYF. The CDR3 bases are TGTGCCACCAGCAGAGAGGCGGGGGTGAGCACAGATACGCAGTATTTT.

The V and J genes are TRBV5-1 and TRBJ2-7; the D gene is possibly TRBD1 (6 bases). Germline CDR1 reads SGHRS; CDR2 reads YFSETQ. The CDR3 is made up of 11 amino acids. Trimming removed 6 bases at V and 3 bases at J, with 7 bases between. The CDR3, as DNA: TGCGCCAGCAAGGACAGCTACGAGCAGTACTTC. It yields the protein CASKDSYEQYF. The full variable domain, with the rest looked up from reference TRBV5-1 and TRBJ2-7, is KAGVTQTPRYLIKTRGQQVTLSCSPISGHRSVSWYQQTPGQGLQFLFEYFSETQRNKGNFPGRFSGRQFSNSRSEMNVSTLELGDSALYLCASKDSYEQYFGPGTRLTVT.

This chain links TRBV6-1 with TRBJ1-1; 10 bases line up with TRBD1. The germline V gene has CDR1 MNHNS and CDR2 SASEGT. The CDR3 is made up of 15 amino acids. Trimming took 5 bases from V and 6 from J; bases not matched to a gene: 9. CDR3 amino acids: CASSPDRGLEAEAFF. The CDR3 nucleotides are TGTGCCAGCAGTCCTGACAGGGGGCTGGAAGCTGAAGCTTTCTTT.

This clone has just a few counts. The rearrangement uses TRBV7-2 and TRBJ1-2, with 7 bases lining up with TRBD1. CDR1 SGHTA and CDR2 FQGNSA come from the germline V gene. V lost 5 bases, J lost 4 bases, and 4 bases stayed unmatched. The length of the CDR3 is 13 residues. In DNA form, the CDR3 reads TGTGCCAGCAGCCCCGGGACAGCCTATGGCTACACCTTC. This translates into CASSPGTAYGYTF.

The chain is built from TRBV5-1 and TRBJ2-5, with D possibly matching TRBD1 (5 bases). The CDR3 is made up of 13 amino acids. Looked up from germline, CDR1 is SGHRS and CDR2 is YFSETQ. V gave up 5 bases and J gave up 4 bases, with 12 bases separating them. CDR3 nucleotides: TGCGCCAGCAGGGACGGTGGGGCAGAGACCCAGTACTTC. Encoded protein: CASRDGGAETQYF. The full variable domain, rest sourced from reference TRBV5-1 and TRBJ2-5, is KAGVTQTPRYLIKTRGQQVTLSCSPISGHRSVSWYQQTPGQGLQFLFEYFSETQRNKGNFPGRFSGRQFSNSRSEMNVSTLELGDSALYLCASRDGGAETQYFGPGTRLLVL.

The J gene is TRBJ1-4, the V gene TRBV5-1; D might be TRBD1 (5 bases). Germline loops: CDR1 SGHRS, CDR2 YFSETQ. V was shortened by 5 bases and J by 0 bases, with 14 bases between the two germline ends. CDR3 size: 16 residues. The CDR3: CASRDTGSATNEKLFF. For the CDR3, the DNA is TGCGCCAGCAGGGACACAGGATCGGCAACTAATGAAAAACTGTTTTTT.